This T cell receptor (beta chain) was recovered during a study of OX40 agonist ivuxolimab in advanced cancers. Study-wide background: Patients were dosed with the agonistic anti-OX40 (CD134) antibody ivuxolimab. A partial response was reached by three patients: one with hepatocellular carcinoma and two with cutaneous melanoma. Study-wide results and caveats: With doses of 0.1 to 3.0 mg/kg, CD4+ and CD8+ blood T cells had undergone clonal expansion by week 6.

Using immunoSEQ multiplex PCR, the repertoire was profiled, and TCRdb retains in-frame clones only, with some absent. The profile shows under 40,000 clones, more than 70% of them singletons. The CDR3 totals 15 residues. V gave up 1 base and J gave up 9 bases; unmatched junction bases: 2. The germline V gene encodes CDR1 LNHNV and CDR2 YYDKDF (reference sequence). Remarks on this clone: Its antigen remains unidentified.

Blood sampling took place at baseline, cycle 4 day 1, and cycle 7 day 1. This specimen was CD4+ or CD8+ T cells sorted from blood, taken in a trial of the OX40 agonist ivuxolimab. The clonotype originates from an adult with an advanced solid tumor such as melanoma, head and neck, liver or kidney cancer. J is TRBJ2-1 and V is TRBV15; TRBD2 matches at 14 bases. The CDR3 region has the DNA TGTGCCACCAGCAGAGGGACTAGCGGGAGGCTTGAGCAGTTCTTC. Its protein product is CATSRGTSGRLEQFF. The whole variable domain, filled in from reference TRBV15 and TRBJ2-1, reads DAMVIQNPRYQVTQFGKPVTLSCSQTLNHNVMYWYQQKSSQAPKLLFHYYDKDFNNEADTPDNFQSRRPNTSFCFLDIRSPGLGDTAMYLCATSRGTSGRLEQFFGPGTRLTVL.